This TCR beta chain was observed in a study of blood T cell repertoires in COVID-19. Study processing details: Cell counts per sample came from amplifying reference gene primers. This table comes from immunoSEQ multiplex PCR, and its TCRdb copy is limited to in-frame clones, with some not included. V and J calls and clone size are as listed in that table; D and trimming were resolved from the DNA. Among 95,000 to 100,000 clones listed, around 80% were seen once. CDR1 is SQVTM and CDR2 is ANQGSEA in the germline V gene. After removal of 4 bases from V and 6 bases from J, the junction contained 11 bases not matched to a gene. The CDR3 extends over 14 amino acids.

The chain carries TRBV29-1 and TRBJ2-7, with TRBD2 matching 8 bases. The sample consisted of peripheral blood. The sequence derives from a man in his 70s with acute or convalescent COVID-19. The CDR3 nucleotides are TGCAGCGTTGTTGCGGGGGGCCTATCAGGCGAGCAGTACTTC. Protein sequence: CSVVAGGLSGEQYF.